The 26 T cell receptor beta chains listed next were all sequenced from one sample in a study of vaccination effects on CD4 cells after COVID-19. The method was immunoSEQ multiplex PCR; TCRdb's version includes in-frame clones alone and lacks a portion of them. The sample consists of about 46,000 clones, 65% to 75% of them appearing once. ViraFEST assay sequencing came after antigen-specific CD4+ T cells were expanded with viral peptide pools. Following culture for roughly 10 days, CD4+ T cells were isolated. Each person got two doses of an mRNA SARS-CoV-2 vaccine, BNT162b2 or mRNA-1273. Antigens of these TCRs are unknown. Here the sequenced sample was CD4+ T cells from PBMCs cultured with HCoV-OC43 spike peptides, taken after COVID-19 vaccination. The subset was: HCoV-OC43 spike overlapping peptide pool stimulation. The receptors originated from a human donor who received a COVID-19 vaccine.

The V call is TRBV9, the J call TRBJ1-1; possible D gene TRBD1, 5 bases. Trimming left V 7 bases short and J 11 bases short, with 18 bases between. The CDR3 extends over 12 amino acids. CDR1 and CDR2 (germline): SGDLS, YYNGEE. The CDR3 is CASRRDRGPAFF. The CDR3 bases are TGTGCCAGCCGAAGGGACCGCGGACCCGCTTTCTTT.

V gene TRBV11-2 combines with J gene TRBJ1-2, with D maybe TRBD1 (5 bases). Trimming left V 4 bases short and J 0 bases short, with 9 bases between. The CDR3 sequence is 14 residues long. Germline CDR1 is SGHAT and CDR2 is FQNNGV. The CDR3 loop reads CASSSRQTNYGYTF. The CDR3 nucleotides are TGTGCCAGCAGCTCCAGACAGACTAACTATGGCTACACCTTC. The variable domain in full, completed from reference TRBV11-2 and TRBJ1-2, reads EAGVAQSPRYKIIEKRQSVAFWCNPISGHATLYWYQQILGQGPKLLIQFQNNGVVDDSQLPKDRFSAERLKGVDSTLKIQPAKLEDSAVYLCASSSRQTNYGYTFGSGTRLTVV.

V usage is TRBV10-1 and J usage is TRBJ2-3, with D perhaps matching TRBD2 (7 bases). The CDR3 spans 15 residues. V was pared by 4 bases and J by 1 base, with 12 bases between. In germline, CDR1 is WNHNN, CDR2 SYGVQD (reference sequence). DNA of the CDR3: TGCGCCAGCAGTGCGGCGGGGGCTGGCACAGATACGCAGTATTTT. Translated, it gives CASSAAGAGTDTQYF.

This chain uses TRBV27 with TRBJ1-2; weak D call: TRBD1 (5 bases). This CDR3 contains 13 residues. V lost 4 bases and J lost 8, with 14 bases in between. Germline V gene sequence: CDR1 MNHEY, CDR2 SMNVEV (reference sequence). The CDR3 DNA reads as TGTGCCAGCAGTTCGACAGCCTCGAGGGGCTACACCTTC. Translated: CASSSTASRGYTF.

The V gene is TRBV2, the J gene TRBJ2-5; 10 bases agree with TRBD2. V lost 7 bases to trimming and J lost 1 base; unmatched junction nucleotides: 6. CDR3 length equals 15 residues. Germline-derived CDR1 and CDR2 are SNHLY and FYNNEI. CDR3: CASTGLAASQETQYF. CDR3 in DNA: TGTGCCAGCACCGGACTAGCGGCTTCCCAAGAGACCCAGTACTTC.

The chain has TRBV7-2 and TRBJ2-1, with a weak D call TRBD1 (6 bases). Trimming stripped 1 base from V and 3 bases from J, with 10 bases between. Germline V gene lookup returns CDR1 SGHTA and CDR2 FQGNSA. The CDR3 is 15 residues long. CDR3 nucleotides: TGTGCCAGCAGCTTAGAACAGGGCAACTACAATGAGCAGTTCTTC. It encodes CASSLEQGNYNEQFF.

As concerns this clone: Other DNA sequences in this sample translate to the same CDR3. The chain's CDR3 is CASSGQGNTEAFF. The CDR3 DNA is TGTGCCAGCAGTGGACAGGGCAACACTGAAGCTTTCTTT. The V call is TRBV2, the J call TRBJ1-1, with 7 bases identical to TRBD1. The CDR3 runs 13 residues. CDR1 is SNHLY and CDR2 is FYNNEI in the germline V gene. The V segment lost 4 bases and the J segment 2 bases; nucleotides outside the gene matches: 1.

V is TRBV5-1 and J is TRBJ1-2; TRBD1 might be the D (5 bases). The germline V and J ends were trimmed by 4 bases and 3 bases, with 19 bases remaining between them. Germline CDR1 SGHRS, CDR2 YFSETQ. This CDR3 has 16 amino acids. The CDR3 sequence is CASSPGFAGTDYGYTF. Here the CDR3 DNA reads TGCGCCAGCAGCCCGGGGTTTGCCGGGACGGACTATGGCTACACCTTC.

The chain recombines TRBV28 with TRBJ2-1; 8 nucleotides agree with TRBD2. V trimming: 2 bases; J trimming: 8 bases; junction bases outside the gene matches: 8. The CDR3 has 15 residues. Germline-derived CDR1 and CDR2 are MDHEN and SYDVKM. The CDR3 DNA follows: TGTGCCAGCAGTTTAGGAGGCGGGAGGCCAGATGAGCAGTTCTTC. The encoded protein is CASSLGGGRPDEQFF.

J is TRBJ1-2 and V is TRBV5-4; possible D gene TRBD1, 6 bases. The CDR3 has 15 amino acids. Deletions cut 0 bases from V and 6 bases from J, with 15 bases between. In germline, CDR1 is SGHNT, CDR2 YYREEE (reference sequence). CDR3 loop: CASSLANRVGNGYTF. CDR3 DNA sequence: TGTGCCAGCAGCTTGGCCAACAGGGTAGGGAATGGCTACACCTTC.

This clone has just one count. The CDR3: CAISESEGGSSYEQYF. CDR3 DNA sequence: TGTGCCATCAGTGAGTCTGAGGGGGGAAGCTCCTACGAGCAGTACTTC. The V and J genes are TRBV10-3 and TRBJ2-7, with D perhaps matching TRBD1 or TRBD2 (6 bases each). The CDR3 has 16 amino acids. V was trimmed by 0 bases and J by 0 bases, leaving 12 bases between them. Germline V CDR1 and CDR2: ENHRY, SYGVKD.

The CDR3 region has the DNA TGTGCCAGCAGTTACGGGACCGTCTCTGGAAACACCATATATTTT. Its translation: CASSYGTVSGNTIYF. The V gene is TRBV6-6, the J gene TRBJ1-3; possible D gene TRBD1, 5 bases. The CDR3 runs 15 residues. V was clipped by 2 bases and J by 0 bases, with 8 bases between them. Germline loops: CDR1 MNHNY, CDR2 SVGAGI (reference sequence).

This sequence joins TRBV11-2 and TRBJ2-3, with D uncertain. Trimming took off 5 bases at V and 0 bases at J, with 9 bases between the two ends. The CDR3 extends over 14 amino acids. Germline V CDR1 and CDR2: SGHAT, FQNNGV. CDR3 amino acids: CASSPVKSTDTQYF. The CDR3 DNA sequence: TGTGCCAGCAGCCCCGTTAAGAGCACAGATACGCAGTATTTT.

The chain employs TRBV18 and TRBJ2-7; no reliable D call. Between the trimmed V and J ends, which lost 3 bases and 2 bases, there was a span of 11 bases. Looked up from germline, CDR1 is KGHSH and CDR2 is LQKENI. The CDR3 extends over 14 amino acids. The CDR3 sequence is CASSPSGSTYEQYF. CDR3 bases: TGTGCCAGCTCACCGTCAGGCAGTACCTACGAGCAGTACTTC.

V and J are TRBV4-1 and TRBJ1-3; D possibly corresponds to TRBD1 (6 bases). Trimming stripped 1 base from V and 3 bases from J, with 13 bases between. Germline V lookup: CDR1 MGHRA, CDR2 YSYEKL. The CDR3 sequence is 16 residues long. CDR3 coding DNA: TGCGCCAGCAGCCAAGTTATCAGGGGCCGTGGAAACACCATATATTTT. Protein: CASSQVIRGRGNTIYF.

The rearrangement links TRBV7-9 to TRBJ1-5, with 7 bases identical to TRBD1. Per the germline V gene, CDR1 is SEHNR and CDR2 is FQNEAQ (reference sequence). This CDR3 is 18 amino acids long. V trimming: 0 bases; J trimming: 11 bases; junction bases outside the gene matches: 19. Here the CDR3 DNA reads TGTGCCAGCAGCTTAGCGGATGTACAGGGGCACACCGAGGGGTCCCAGCATTTT. Translation gives CASSLADVQGHTEGSQHF.

The chain has TRBV6-6 and TRBJ1-1, with TRBD1 as a possible D gene (6 bases). The V and J ends lost 2 bases and 0 bases respectively, with 7 bases between them. Germline CDR1 MNHNY, CDR2 SVGAGI (reference sequence). The CDR3 totals 14 residues. The DNA for the CDR3 is TGTGCCAGCAGTTACGACAGGATGAACACTGAAGCTTTCTTT. Translated: CASSYDRMNTEAFF.

This clone was observed once. This chain joins TRBV28 and TRBJ1-2; D gene ambiguous. The CDR3 has 12 residues. Trimming removed 4 bases at V and 4 bases at J, with 7 bases between. Looked up from germline, CDR1 is MDHEN and CDR2 is SYDVKM. This CDR3 is CASSSDTYGYTF. DNA of the CDR3: TGTGCCAGCAGTTCTGACACCTATGGCTACACCTTC.

V is TRBV18 and J is TRBJ2-7; TRBD2 aligns across 14 bases. The V gene end was trimmed by 4 bases and the J gene end by 5 bases; junction bases not matched to a gene: 1. CDR3 size: 14 residues. Per the germline V gene, CDR1 is KGHSH and CDR2 is LQKENI. The CDR3 protein is CASSLGLAGDEQYF. CDR3 coding DNA: TGTGCCAGCTCACTGGGACTAGCGGGAGACGAGCAGTACTTC. The full variable domain, its missing parts supplied by reference TRBV18 and TRBJ2-7, is NAGVMQNPRHLVRRRGQEARLRCSPMKGHSHVYWYRQLPEEGLKFMVYLQKENIIDESGMPKERFSAEFPKEGPSILRIQQVVRGDSAAYFCASSLGLAGDEQYFGPGTRLTVT.

The V call is TRBV3-1 (or the pseudogene TRBV3-2), the J call TRBJ1-5; D ambiguous. This CDR3 comprises 16 residues. Trimming shortened V by 2 bases and J by 0 bases, and 11 bases separated the two germline ends. Germline assignment: CDR1 LGHDT and CDR2 YNNKEL (reference sequence). Written as DNA, the CDR3 is TGTGCCAGCAGCCAAACGGGAGGGCTTAGCAATCAGCCCCAGCATTTT. Protein sequence: CASSQTGGLSNQPQHF.

The chain links TRBV29-1 to TRBJ1-1, with D possibly being TRBD1 (5 bases). Germline V gene sequence: CDR1 SQVTM, CDR2 ANQGSEA. The germline V and J ends were trimmed by 4 bases and 1 base, with 16 bases remaining between them. The CDR3 is 15 residues long. DNA for the CDR3: TGCAGCGTTGTGGCATTCCAGGGAGGGAACACTGAAGCTTTCTTT. It translates to CSVVAFQGGNTEAFF. The full variable domain, completed using reference TRBV29-1 and TRBJ1-1, is SAVISQKPSRDICQRGTSLTIQCQVDSQVTMMFWYRQQPGQSLTLIATANQGSEATYESGFVIDKFPISRPNLTFSTLTVSNMSPEDSSIYLCSVVAFQGGNTEAFFGQGTRLTVV.

V usage is TRBV24-1 and J usage is TRBJ2-1; 8 nucleotides agree with TRBD2. Germline values: CDR1 KGHDR, CDR2 SFDVKD. This CDR3 contains 16 residues. The V gene end was trimmed by 3 bases and the J gene end by 1 base; junction bases not matched to a gene: 4. The CDR3 sequence: CATSDNAGGSYNEQFF. In DNA form, the CDR3 reads TGTGCCACCAGTGATAACGCGGGAGGTTCCTACAATGAGCAGTTCTTC.

The V gene is TRBV12-3 or TRBV12-4, the J gene TRBJ2-2; no reliable D call. Between the trimmed V and J ends, which lost 3 bases and 4 bases, there was a span of 6 bases. The CDR3 runs 13 residues. The CDR3: CASSFFGTGELFF. The CDR3 DNA reads TGTGCCAGCAGTTTTTTCGGCACCGGGGAGCTGTTTTTT.

This clone was picked up a small number of times. This chain joins TRBV18 and TRBJ1-3, with unresolved D. Germline V CDR1 and CDR2: KGHSH, LQKENI. V was clipped by 2 bases and J by 0 bases, with 11 bases between them. This CDR3 has 16 residues. CDR3 amino acids: CASSPSQASSGNTIYF. The CDR3 DNA follows: TGTGCCAGCTCACCATCGCAGGCGAGCTCTGGAAACACCATATATTTT.

Written as DNA, the CDR3 is TGTGCCAGCAGCCAAGAATACAGGGAAGCCTACGAGCAGTACTTC. Protein sequence: CASSQEYREAYEQYF. This chain uses TRBV3-1 (or the pseudogene TRBV3-2) with TRBJ2-7; D might be TRBD1 (6 bases). Trimming took 0 bases from V and 2 from J, leaving 11 bases between them. CDR3 length: 15 residues. Germline CDR1 reads LGHDT; CDR2 reads YNNKEL (reference sequence).

The chain joins TRBV5-4 to TRBJ2-7; 7 bases are shared with TRBD2. The germline V gene has CDR1 SGHNT and CDR2 YYREEE (reference sequence). V trimming: 3 bases; J trimming: 0 bases; junction bases outside the gene matches: 12. CDR3 length: 17 residues. DNA of the CDR3: TGTGCCAGCAGCTCAGGACTGGGGGGGAGTAGCTCCTACGAGCAGTACTTC. Its translation: CASSSGLGGSSSYEQYF.